These 29 T cell receptor beta chains were sequenced from one sample in a study of cytomegalovirus exposure and HLA in healthy donors. The PCR was carried out with 60 Vbeta primers and 13 Jbeta primers. The data were produced by immunoSEQ multiplex PCR, yet TCRdb's version contains in-frame clones alone and is incomplete. Here the sample spans a few hundred thousand clones, about 80% being singletons. Specimen: PBMCs. The origin of the receptors is a girl aged 2 to 10 in good health and CMV-seronegative.

This rearrangement joins TRBV5-1 to TRBJ2-3, with 8 bases that match TRBD2. Germline loops: CDR1 SGHRS, CDR2 YFSETQ. The CDR3 has 16 amino acids. The V gene end was trimmed by 0 bases and the J gene end by 4 bases; junction bases not matched to a gene: 7. In DNA, the CDR3 is TGCGCCAGCAGCTTGGATCCGGGGGGGGTCGCAGATACGCAGTATTTT. This encodes CASSLDPGGVADTQYF.

The chain has TRBV4-2 and TRBJ1-1; TRBD1 might be the D (6 bases). Germline V CDR1 and CDR2: LGHNA, YNFKEQ. The ends were cut back, 4 bases at V and 1 base at J, with 7 bases in the middle. The CDR3 contains 13 residues. The CDR3, as DNA: TGTGCCAGCAGCCGGACAGAGAACACTGAAGCTTTCTTT. Translation: CASSRTENTEAFF.

V and J are TRBV11-2 and TRBJ1-3; no clear D. The CDR3 is 15 residues long. From germline, CDR1 is SGHAT and CDR2 FQNNGV. The V end lost 1 base, the J end lost 4 bases, and 11 bases lay between the germline ends. In DNA, the CDR3 is TGTGCCAGCAGCTTAGCGGGTACGCGGGGAAACACCATATATTTT. It encodes CASSLAGTRGNTIYF.

V is TRBV7-2 and J is TRBJ2-3; 9 bases map to TRBD2. CDR1 is SGHTA, CDR2 FQGNSA, per germline. The junction had 6 bases not matched to a gene; V was cut back by 5 bases and J by 3 bases. The length of the CDR3 is 15 residues. CDR3 sequence reads: CASSPAGGGTDTQYF. Here the CDR3 DNA reads TGTGCCAGCAGCCCAGCGGGGGGAGGAACAGATACGCAGTATTTT.

This clone was picked up a small number of times. V gene TRBV7-6 combines with J gene TRBJ2-1; D might be TRBD2 (5 bases). CDR1 is SGHVS, CDR2 FNYEAQ, per germline. This CDR3 has 13 amino acids. Trimming took 4 bases from V and 6 from J, leaving 10 bases between them. The CDR3 spells CASSYGGSNEQFF. CDR3 nucleotides: TGTGCCAGCAGCTACGGAGGTAGCAATGAGCAGTTCTTC.

The chain joins TRBV10-3 to TRBJ2-5; D perhaps matches TRBD1 (5 bases). The J call is doubtful: the DNA matches TRBJ2-7 better. CDR3 size: 15 residues. Germline V CDR1 and CDR2: ENHRY, SYGVKD. The CDR3 protein is CAISEDSPPSYEQYF. Written as DNA, the CDR3 is TGTGCCATCAGTGAGGACAGTCCGCCCTCCTACGAGCAGTACTTC.

This rearrangement joins TRBV7-8 to TRBJ1-2, with a tentative D call TRBD1 (6 bases). The V end lost 1 base, the J end lost 5 bases, and 17 bases lay between the germline ends. The CDR3 is 16 amino acids. Germline CDR1 reads SGHVS; CDR2 reads FQNEAQ. CDR3 sequence (DNA): TGTGCCAGCAGCTTAGTGGTAGCTGGGGGCGCGTATGGCTACACCTTC. Its translation: CASSLVVAGGAYGYTF.

The V and J genes are TRBV13 and TRBJ2-1; 14 bases agree with TRBD2. The junction had 6 bases not matched to a gene; V was cut back by 4 bases and J by 10 bases. CDR3 size: 15 residues. Germline assignment: CDR1 PRHDT and CDR2 FYEKMQ (reference sequence). The CDR3 reads CASSYRLAGGSEQFF. The CDR3, as DNA: TGTGCCAGCAGCTACCGACTAGCGGGGGGGTCGGAGCAGTTCTTC.

This clone turned up a few times. The chain is built from TRBV13 and TRBJ2-1; the match to TRBD2 covers 8 bases. The germline V gene has CDR1 PRHDT and CDR2 FYEKMQ (reference sequence). V lost 5 bases to trimming and J lost 7 bases; unmatched junction nucleotides: 10. The CDR3 has 15 residues. The CDR3, as DNA: TGTGCCAGCAGCGGCGGGGGGAGGGCCTTAAATGAGCAGTTCTTC. Its translation: CASSGGGRALNEQFF. The full variable domain, rest sourced from reference TRBV13 and TRBJ2-1, is AAGVIQSPRHLIKEKRETATLKCYPIPRHDTVYWYQQGPGQDPQFLISFYEKMQSDKGSIPDRFSAQQFSDYHSELNMSSLELGDSALYFCASSGGGRALNEQFFGPGTRLTVL.

This chain uses TRBV23-1 with TRBJ2-2; 8 positions match TRBD1. TRBV23-1 is an ORF; its function is uncertain. The CDR3 has 15 amino acids. The J segment lost 2 bases and the V segment lost 4 bases, leaving 3 bases of the junction unmatched. In DNA, the CDR3 is TGCGCCAGCAGTCTGGGACAGGTAAACACCGGGGAGCTGTTTTTT. Encoded protein: CASSLGQVNTGELFF.

In its sample, this clone was seen a few times. This chain joins TRBV30 and TRBJ2-2, with D maybe TRBD1 (7 bases). Germline V lookup: CDR1 GTSNPN, CDR2 SVGIG (reference sequence). This CDR3 spans 17 amino acids. V was shortened by 0 bases and J by 5 bases, with 19 bases between the two germline ends. CDR3 nucleotides: TGTGCCTGGAGTGTAAGGTGGAGGGGGCCCCGGACCGGGGAGCTGTTTTTT. Its translation is CAWSVRWRGPRTGELFF.

The gene calls are TRBV29-1 and TRBJ1-2; D is uncertain. CDR3 length: 13 residues. The V gene's germline CDR1 is SQVTM and CDR2 ANQGSEA. The V end was cut by 1 base, the J end by 8 bases, with 14 bases between. Here the CDR3 DNA reads TGCAGCGTTGAAGCGGCGGCCTCGGGGGGCTACACCTTC. Translated, it gives CSVEAAASGGYTF.

This clone was counted a few times. The chain is built from TRBV7-9 and TRBJ2-3, with D possibly matching TRBD2 (6 bases). The CDR3 consists of 18 residues. In germline, CDR1 is SEHNR, CDR2 FQNEAQ (reference sequence). V gave up 3 bases and J gave up 0 bases, with 19 bases separating them. The CDR3 here is CASSFRIGGSVSTDTQYF. The CDR3 DNA is TGTGCCAGCAGCTTCAGAATTGGGGGGTCGGTTAGCACAGATACGCAGTATTTT.

The gene calls are TRBV6-6 and TRBJ2-1; 7 bases fit TRBD1. There are 15 residues in the CDR3. Germline V lookup: CDR1 MNHNY, CDR2 SVGAGI (reference sequence). Trimming took 1 base from V and 5 from J; bases not matched to a gene: 5. CDR3: CASSYLGTEDNEQFF. The CDR3 DNA sequence: TGTGCCAGCAGTTACTTAGGGACAGAAGACAATGAGCAGTTCTTC.

This clone was seen only a few times. The chain is built from TRBV5-4 and TRBJ2-3; D unclear. This CDR3 contains 11 residues. The V and J ends lost 4 bases and 4 bases respectively, with 4 bases between them. Germline CDR1 SGHNT, CDR2 YYREEE (reference sequence). Written as DNA, the CDR3 is TGTGCCAGCAGCCGGGCAGATACGCAGTATTTT. It is translated as CASSRADTQYF.

This chain joins TRBV13 and TRBJ2-3; 10 positions match TRBD2. Germline-derived CDR1 and CDR2 are PRHDT and FYEKMQ (reference sequence). Trimming took 2 bases from V and 2 from J; bases not matched to a gene: 4. The CDR3 has 16 residues. CDR3 region: CASSLLSGGPTDTQYF. CDR3 nucleotides: TGTGCCAGCAGCTTACTTAGCGGGGGGCCCACAGATACGCAGTATTTT.

About this clone itself: A junction boundary mismatches the germline segment, possibly from a read error. At the DNA level, this CDR3 is encoded by other sequences in the same sample as well. The V gene is TRBV11-2, the J gene TRBJ2-5; 14 nucleotides line up with TRBD2. Germline values: CDR1 SGHAT, CDR2 FQNNGV. CDR3 length equals 17 residues. The CDR3 region is CASSLGGTSGRRETQYF. For the CDR3, the DNA is TGTGCCAGTAGCTTAGGGGGGACTAGCGGGAGACGAGAGACCCAGTACTTC.

In this sample, this clone turned up once. This chain uses TRBV6-1 with TRBJ2-1; maybe TRBD2 (6 bases). Germline V lookup: CDR1 MNHNS, CDR2 SASEGT. The V end was cut by 8 bases, the J end by 7 bases, with 15 bases between. This CDR3 contains 13 residues. The CDR3 protein is CASSLGRDNEQFF. DNA for the CDR3: TGTGCCAGCTCCCTCGGGCGGGATAATGAGCAGTTCTTC.

The chain links TRBV2 to TRBJ2-1; D may be TRBD1 (5 bases). The CDR3 loop spans 16 amino acids. Between the trimmed V and J ends, which lost 2 bases and 0 bases, there was a span of 11 bases. CDR1 SNHLY and CDR2 FYNNEI come from the germline V gene. DNA for the CDR3: TGTGCCAGCAGTGAAAGGGGCTCCTACTCCTACAATGAGCAGTTCTTC. It specifies CASSERGSYSYNEQFF.

This clone was counted ten times or more. The chain's CDR3 is CASGLTIEKLFF. Written as DNA, the CDR3 is TGTGCCAGTGGTCTGACAATAGAAAAACTGTTTTTT. V usage is TRBV19 and J usage is TRBJ1-4; unclear D gene. CDR3 size: 12 residues. Germline V gene lookup returns CDR1 LNHDA and CDR2 SQIVND (reference sequence). V was pared by 8 bases and J by 8 bases, with 12 bases between.

This clone was observed a handful of times. This CDR3 reads CASSEPTGANYEQYF. CDR3 nucleotide sequence: TGCGCCAGCAGTGAGCCGACGGGAGCCAACTACGAGCAGTACTTC. V gene TRBV10-1 combines with J gene TRBJ2-7; D is possibly TRBD2 (6 bases). CDR3 length: 15 residues. Germline V CDR1 and CDR2: WNHNN, SYGVQD (reference sequence). V dropped 2 bases and J dropped 3 bases, with 14 bases sitting between them.

V usage is TRBV10-1 and J usage is TRBJ2-1, with D perhaps TRBD2 (6 bases). Germline V gene sequence: CDR1 WNHNN, CDR2 SYGVQD (reference sequence). The CDR3 sequence is 14 residues long. The V end lost 6 bases, the J end lost 5 bases, and 14 bases lay between the germline ends. The CDR3 spells CASRCGTPDNEQFF. The CDR3 coding sequence is TGCGCCAGCAGATGCGGGACTCCAGACAATGAGCAGTTCTTC.

The chain recombines TRBV30 with TRBJ2-1, with TRBD2 matching over 8 bases. Per germline, CDR1 GTSNPN and CDR2 SVGIG (reference sequence). CDR3 length: 14 amino acids. Germline trimming cut 4 bases from V and 9 bases from J; bases unmatched to any gene: 11. This chain's CDR3 is CAWTAGGGGVEQFF. The CDR3 region has the DNA TGTGCCTGGACGGCCGGGGGGGGAGGGGTTGAGCAGTTCTTC.

V and J are TRBV18 and TRBJ1-5; no definite D call. The CDR3 consists of 16 residues. Germline V gene lookup returns CDR1 KGHSH and CDR2 LQKENI. The V end lost 3 bases, the J end lost 3 bases, and 15 bases lay between the germline ends. CDR3 residues: CASSPSRLQNNQPQHF. CDR3 DNA sequence: TGTGCCAGCTCACCTTCGCGTCTACAGAACAATCAGCCCCAGCATTTT.

This clone was detected only a few times. This sequence joins TRBV5-5 and TRBJ1-2; no clear D. CDR1 and CDR2 from the germline V gene are SGHKS and YYEKEE (reference sequence). This CDR3 is built from 13 residues. V lost 2 bases and J 8 bases, leaving 13 bases between the germline ends. For the CDR3, the DNA is TGTGCCAGCAGCTTCGCTACAGATTACGGCTACACCTTC. Translated: CASSFATDYGYTF. Drawing the rest from reference TRBV5-5 and TRBJ1-2, the complete variable domain is DAGVTQSPTHLIKTRGQQVTLRCSPISGHKSVSWYQQVLGQGPQFIFQYYEKEERGRGNFPDRFSARQFPNYSSELNVNALLLGDSALYLCASSFATDYGYTFGSGTRLTVV.

The J gene is TRBJ2-1, the V gene TRBV7-8, with a possible D match to TRBD2 (6 bases). CDR3 length equals 13 residues. Trimming removed 1 base at V and 15 bases at J, with 16 bases between. CDR1 SGHVS and CDR2 FQNEAQ come from the germline V gene. CDR3 residues: CASSLVGLARAFF. CDR3 nucleotides: TGTGCCAGCAGCTTAGTGGGGCTAGCGCGGGCGTTCTTC.

The chain couples TRBV4-1 to TRBJ2-7; TRBD1 matches at 7 bases. CDR3 size: 18 residues. Germline CDR1 and CDR2: MGHRA and YSYEKL. With V trimmed by 3 bases and J by 5 bases, 19 bases remained unmatched. The CDR3 coding sequence is TGCGCCAGCAGCCACACTCTAGTAAGGGGGCGCATTGGACACGAGCAGTACTTC. It translates to CASSHTLVRGRIGHEQYF.

This sequence joins TRBV2 and TRBJ1-5, with unresolved D. The germline CDR1 and CDR2 sequences are SNHLY and FYNNEI. The V and J ends lost 6 bases and 0 bases respectively, with 6 bases between them. This CDR3 region has 13 residues. CDR3 sequence reads: CASRRDSNQPQHF. In DNA form, the CDR3 reads TGTGCCAGCAGACGGGATAGCAATCAGCCCCAGCATTTT.

Worth noting for this clone: At the DNA level, this CDR3 is encoded by other sequences in the same sample as well. V usage is TRBV28 and J usage is TRBJ2-7, with 9 positions matching TRBD1. Germline V lookup: CDR1 MDHEN, CDR2 SYDVKM. This CDR3 region has 14 residues. V gave up 6 bases and J gave up 4 bases; unmatched junction bases: 7. CDR3 nucleotide sequence: TGTGCCAGCAGCCTGACAGGGGGTACTTACGAGCAGTACTTC. It is translated as CASSLTGGTYEQYF.